Each of the 30 T cell receptor beta chains below was sequenced from the same sample in a study of Tregs in tolerant kidney transplant recipients. Method: immunoSEQ multiplex PCR; TCRdb's copy keeps in-frame clones and lacks some. Among more than 60,000 clones listed, more than 95% were seen once. The sample consisted of CD4+ T cells from blood, taken before the transplant. All receptors derive from a human donor who received a combined kidney and bone marrow transplant.

This clone occurred once. This sequence joins TRBV11-1 and TRBJ1-3, with a tentative D call TRBD1 (5 bases). There are 15 residues in the CDR3. V dropped 4 bases and J dropped 0 bases, with 10 bases sitting between them. From germline, CDR1 is SGHAT and CDR2 FQDESV (reference sequence). This CDR3 reads CASSYTGYSGNTIYF. In DNA form, the CDR3 reads TGTGCCAGCAGCTATACAGGATACTCTGGAAACACCATATATTTT.

V gene TRBV12-1 combines with J gene TRBJ2-3; no DNA check was done on the table's D call, TRBD1. TRBV12-1 is marked as a pseudogene. CDR3 length: 16 amino acids. CDR3 DNA sequence: TGTGCCAGCAGCCACGTCGGGACAGGGGAAAGAAATACGCAGTATTTT. Amino acid sequence: CASSHVGTGERNTQYF.

The table lists this clone with a count of one. The rearrangement uses TRBV7-9 and TRBJ2-2; D is uncertain. The V and J ends lost 10 bases and 5 bases respectively, with 8 bases between them. Germline V lookup: CDR1 SEHNR, CDR2 FQNEAQ (reference sequence). This CDR3 is built from 11 residues. CDR3 protein: CAIPETGELFF. CDR3 nucleotide sequence: TGTGCCATTCCCGAGACCGGGGAGCTGTTTTTT.

The V gene is TRBV6-1, the J gene TRBJ1-2; TRBD1 might be the D (5 bases). CDR1 MNHNS and CDR2 SASEGT come from the germline V gene. The germline V and J ends were trimmed by 4 bases and 6 bases, with 12 bases remaining between them. The CDR3 length is 13 residues. The CDR3 nucleotides are TGTGCCAGCAGTGGGGGGGGTCCCAATGGCTACACCTTC. As protein: CASSGGGPNGYTF.

The gene calls are TRBV11-3 and TRBJ2-7, with TRBD1 identical over 7 bases. In germline, CDR1 is SGHNT, CDR2 YENEEA. The CDR3 runs 12 residues. With V trimmed by 8 bases and J by 0 bases, 1 base remained unmatched. In DNA, the CDR3 is TGTGCCAGCGGGACAGTCTCCTACGAGCAGTACTTC. Amino acid sequence: CASGTVSYEQYF. Drawing the rest from reference TRBV11-3 and TRBJ2-7, the complete variable domain is EAGVVQSPRYKIIEKKQPVAFWCNPISGHNTLYWYLQNLGQGPELLIRYENEEAVDDSQLPKDRFSAERLKGVDSTLKIQPAELGDSAVYLCASGTVSYEQYFGPGTRLTVT.

The genes are TRBV2 and TRBJ2-2; D uncertain. CDR3 size: 14 residues. V shed 6 bases and J shed 0 bases, with 8 bases lying between them. CDR1 and CDR2 (germline): SNHLY, FYNNEI. The CDR3, as DNA: TGTGCCAGCAGGGCATCCGCGAACACCGGGGAGCTGTTTTTT. As protein: CASRASANTGELFF.

The rearrangement links TRBV4-3 to TRBJ1-2; no firm D call. The length of the CDR3 is 14 residues. Germline CDR1 is LGHNA and CDR2 is YSLEER. Trimming left V 0 bases short and J 2 bases short, with 7 bases between. DNA of the CDR3: TGCGCCAGCAGCCAAGACGCAGGCAACTATGGCTACACCTTC. Its translation is CASSQDAGNYGYTF.

The chain combines TRBV5-1 with TRBJ2-3; possibly TRBD1 for D (6 bases). The ends were cut back, 4 bases at V and 4 bases at J, with 10 bases in the middle. The CDR3 consists of 13 residues. Germline V gene sequence: CDR1 SGHRS, CDR2 YFSETQ. DNA for the CDR3: TGCGCCAGCAGCGCCACAGGGCCAGATACGCAGTATTTT. Its translation is CASSATGPDTQYF. Variable domain in full (rest from reference TRBV5-1 and TRBJ2-3): KAGVTQTPRYLIKTRGQQVTLSCSPISGHRSVSWYQQTPGQGLQFLFEYFSETQRNKGNFPGRFSGRQFSNSRSEMNVSTLELGDSALYLCASSATGPDTQYFGPGTRLTVL.

The chain couples TRBV5-1 to TRBJ2-7; D is perhaps TRBD2 (6 bases). V was shortened by 3 bases and J by 1 base, with 14 bases between the two germline ends. Per the germline V gene, CDR1 is SGHRS and CDR2 is YFSETQ. The CDR3 is 15 amino acids. CDR3 protein: CASSSGGVPSYEQYF. The CDR3 bases are TGCGCCAGCAGCTCTGGCGGGGTTCCTTCCTACGAGCAGTACTTC.

The chain links TRBV18 to TRBJ1-2; no definite D call. Trimming took off 5 bases at V and 7 bases at J, with 5 bases between the two ends. CDR1 and CDR2 from the germline V gene are KGHSH and LQKENI. The CDR3 contains 10 residues. CDR3 sequence reads: CASSGSGYTF. CDR3 sequence (DNA): TGTGCCAGCTCAGGGAGTGGCTACACCTTC. The variable domain in full, with the rest retrieved from reference TRBV18 and TRBJ1-2, is NAGVMQNPRHLVRRRGQEARLRCSPMKGHSHVYWYRQLPEEGLKFMVYLQKENIIDESGMPKERFSAEFPKEGPSILRIQQVVRGDSAAYFCASSGSGYTFGSGTRLTVV.

This chain uses TRBV6-5 with TRBJ2-7; D gene unclear. CDR3 length equals 14 residues. Germline values: CDR1 MNHEY, CDR2 SVGAGI. The V gene lost 0 bases and the J gene lost 5 bases, with 11 bases spanning the gap. This CDR3 reads CASSYSNLRNEQYF. In nucleotides, the CDR3 is TGTGCCAGCAGTTACTCGAATTTGAGGAACGAGCAGTACTTC.

The rearrangement uses TRBV6-1 and TRBJ2-1; D may be TRBD2 (5 bases). V gave up 4 bases and J gave up 4 bases, with 14 bases separating them. The germline V gene encodes CDR1 MNHNS and CDR2 SASEGT. The CDR3 totals 15 residues. The CDR3 loop is CASSGAHGVYNEQFF. CDR3 nucleotides: TGTGCCAGCAGTGGTGCGCACGGGGTTTACAATGAGCAGTTCTTC.

The chain couples TRBV7-2 to TRBJ2-1, with TRBD1 as a possible D gene (5 bases). Trimming took off 0 bases at V and 1 base at J, with 13 bases between the two ends. Germline V gene data show CDR1 as SGHTA and CDR2 as FQGNSA. This CDR3 comprises 17 residues. The CDR3 loop is CASSLAAWTYSYNEQFF. For the CDR3, the DNA is TGTGCCAGCAGCTTAGCGGCGTGGACATATTCCTACAATGAGCAGTTCTTC.

The J gene is TRBJ1-2, the V gene TRBV5-4, with 9 bases aligning to TRBD1. Germline loops: CDR1 SGHNT, CDR2 YYREEE (reference sequence). The J segment lost 5 bases and the V segment lost 0 bases, leaving 11 bases of the junction unmatched. This CDR3 has 17 amino acids. CDR3 residues: CASSLAGTGIVLYGYTF. Here the CDR3 DNA reads TGTGCCAGCAGCTTGGCCGGGACAGGGATCGTTCTTTATGGCTACACCTTC.

V gene TRBV7-2 combines with J gene TRBJ2-3; 8 bases align to TRBD1. V was pared by 1 base and J by 2 bases, with 5 bases of the junction left unmatched. Germline assignment: CDR1 SGHTA and CDR2 FQGNSA. This CDR3 contains 16 residues. CDR3 sequence reads: CASSLGDRTFTDTQYF. As DNA, the CDR3 is TGTGCCAGCAGCTTAGGGGACAGGACATTCACAGATACGCAGTATTTT.

This rearrangement joins TRBV27 to TRBJ1-6, with D unresolved. CDR1 and CDR2 (germline): MNHEY, SMNVEV (reference sequence). The V end lost 5 bases, the J end lost 2 bases, and 4 bases lay between the germline ends. The CDR3 has 13 amino acids. The CDR3 bases are TGTGCCAGCAGTACGGCCTATAATTCACCCCTCCACTTT. Protein sequence: CASSTAYNSPLHF.

The chain joins TRBV27 to TRBJ1-5, with D perhaps matching TRBD1 (6 bases). Germline-derived CDR1 and CDR2 are MNHEY and SMNVEV (reference sequence). This CDR3 has 18 residues. Trimming removed 2 bases at V and 0 bases at J, with 17 bases between. CDR3 in amino acids: CASSLQGKDPYSNQPQHF. As DNA, the CDR3 is TGTGCCAGCAGTTTACAGGGGAAGGATCCGTATAGCAATCAGCCCCAGCATTTT.

The rearrangement uses TRBV7-2 and TRBJ2-5, with D perhaps matching TRBD2 (5 bases). Trimming pared 3 bases from V and 5 bases from J, leaving 13 bases between. The CDR3 is 14 residues long. Germline V lookup: CDR1 SGHTA, CDR2 FQGNSA. CDR3 protein: CASSFRDPGETQYF. The CDR3 DNA sequence: TGTGCCAGCAGCTTCCGGGATCCCGGGGAGACCCAGTACTTC. Filled out from reference TRBV7-2 and TRBJ2-5, the complete variable domain reads GAGVSQSPSNKVTEKGKDVELRCDPISGHTALYWYRQSLGQGLEFLIYFQGNSAPDKSGLPSDRFSAERTGGSVSTLTIQRTQQEDSAVYLCASSFRDPGETQYFGPGTRLLVL.

The chain uses TRBV4-1 and TRBJ2-7; TRBD1 might be the D (6 bases). Germline V gene lookup returns CDR1 MGHRA and CDR2 YSYEKL. The CDR3 contains 15 residues. V lost 2 bases, J lost 2 bases, and 13 bases lay in between. CDR3 sequence: CASSQISGTTYEQYF. The CDR3 region has the DNA TGCGCCAGCAGCCAAATTTCAGGGACAACCTACGAGCAGTACTTC.

CDR3 residues: CASSLYGGADTQYF. CDR3 in DNA: TGTGCCAGCAGCTTGTACGGAGGCGCAGATACGCAGTATTTT. The J gene is TRBJ2-3, the V gene TRBV5-8; TRBD2 might be the D (5 bases). There are 14 residues in the CDR3. From germline, CDR1 is SGHTS and CDR2 YDEGEE. With 1 base removed from V and 4 bases from J, the gap between germline ends came to 10 bases.

This chain links TRBV7-3 with TRBJ2-7, with a tentative D call TRBD2 (6 bases). V was cut by 2 bases and J by 4 bases, with 9 bases left in between. Germline V gene data show CDR1 as SGHTA and CDR2 as FQGTGA. The CDR3 consists of 13 residues. Written as DNA, the CDR3 is TGTGCCAGCAGCTTAGTCGGGGGTTACGAGCAGTACTTC. Translating it yields CASSLVGGYEQYF.

With regard to this clone: The germline gene is not matched at one end of the junction; a read error may be the cause. The V call is TRBV19, the J call TRBJ2-5, with D possibly being TRBD2 (7 bases). The CDR3 contains 15 residues. CDR1 LNHDA and CDR2 SQIVND come from the germline V gene (reference sequence). CDR3: CASSIGGGAQETQYF. The CDR3 DNA follows: TGTGCCAGTAGCATAGGGGGAGGGGCCCAAGAGACCCAGTACTTC.

The genes are TRBV7-3 and TRBJ2-1; possibly TRBD1 for D (6 bases). The CDR3 is 13 residues long. CDR1 is SGHTA, CDR2 FQGTGA, per germline. Trimming pared 1 base from V and 10 bases from J, leaving 11 bases between. CDR3 sequence (DNA): TGTGCCAGCAGCTTAATACCGCAGGGGGAGCAGTTCTTC. This codes for CASSLIPQGEQFF.

This rearrangement joins TRBV11-3 to TRBJ1-2; TRBD1 is a possible D gene (6 bases). Trimming shortened V by 3 bases and J by 3 bases, and 11 bases separated the two germline ends. This CDR3 is built from 14 residues. Germline V CDR1 and CDR2: SGHNT, YENEEA. The CDR3 bases are TGTGCCAGCAGCTTCGCCGACAGGCACTATGGCTACACCTTC. Translating it yields CASSFADRHYGYTF.

The V and J genes are TRBV7-2 and TRBJ1-2; D is unclear. The CDR3 spans 16 residues. With 1 base removed from V and 4 bases from J, the gap between germline ends came to 16 bases. CDR1 and CDR2 (germline): SGHTA, FQGNSA. The CDR3 protein is CASSLGIGVTVYGYTF. The CDR3 region has the DNA TGTGCCAGCAGCTTAGGAATAGGAGTGACGGTCTATGGCTACACCTTC.

The chain couples TRBV18 to TRBJ2-3; D is undetermined. The CDR3 spans 17 residues. V lost 3 bases to trimming and J lost 0 bases, with 16 bases between them. Looked up from germline, CDR1 is KGHSH and CDR2 is LQKENI. CDR3: CASSPPNRFPSTDTQYF. The CDR3, as DNA: TGTGCCAGCTCACCTCCGAACCGGTTTCCTAGCACAGATACGCAGTATTTT.

V and J are TRBV2 and TRBJ1-1, with D perhaps TRBD1 (6 bases). This CDR3 spans 12 amino acids. Trimming took off 5 bases at V and 8 bases at J, with 12 bases between the two ends. Germline V gene data show CDR1 as SNHLY and CDR2 as FYNNEI. The CDR3 protein is CASSQGRGEAFF. In nucleotides, the CDR3 is TGTGCCAGCAGTCAAGGCAGGGGAGAAGCTTTCTTT.

The chain couples TRBV27 to TRBJ1-2; no clear D. The V gene lost 11 bases and the J gene lost 0 bases, with 13 bases spanning the gap. The CDR3 loop spans 13 amino acids. Germline assignment: CDR1 MNHEY and CDR2 SMNVEV (reference sequence). The CDR3 nucleotides are TGTGCCTCAGGTGCCCGAGCTAACTATGGCTACACCTTC. Translating gives CASGARANYGYTF.

The chain couples TRBV7-3 to TRBJ2-1; D possibly corresponds to TRBD2 (7 bases). CDR3 length: 12 amino acids. With 2 bases removed from V and 14 bases from J, the gap between germline ends came to 13 bases. Germline assignment: CDR1 SGHTA and CDR2 FQGTGA. The CDR3 is CASSLDRTSKFF. CDR3 nucleotides: TGTGCCAGCAGCTTAGACAGGACTAGTAAGTTCTTC.

This CDR3 is CASSPDRFSGNTIYF. The DNA of the CDR3 is TGTGCCAGCAGTCCGGACAGATTCTCTGGAAACACCATATATTTT. The chain couples TRBV6-6 to TRBJ1-3; the D gene is possibly TRBD1 (6 bases). Trimming took off 5 bases at V and 0 bases at J, with 11 bases between the two ends. The germline V gene encodes CDR1 MNHNY and CDR2 SVGAGI (reference sequence). CDR3 length equals 15 residues.